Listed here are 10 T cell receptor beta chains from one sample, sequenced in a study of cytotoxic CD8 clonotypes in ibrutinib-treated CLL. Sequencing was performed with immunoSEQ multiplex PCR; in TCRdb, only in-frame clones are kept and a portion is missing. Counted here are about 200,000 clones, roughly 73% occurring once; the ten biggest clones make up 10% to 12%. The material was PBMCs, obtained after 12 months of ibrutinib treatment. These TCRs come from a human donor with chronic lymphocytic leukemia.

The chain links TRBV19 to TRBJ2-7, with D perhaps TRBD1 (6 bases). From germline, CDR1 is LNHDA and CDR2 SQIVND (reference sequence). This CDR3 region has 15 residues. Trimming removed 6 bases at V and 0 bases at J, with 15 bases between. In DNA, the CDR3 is TGTGCCAGTAGGGGGACAATGGGGATCTCCTACGAGCAGTACTTC. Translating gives CASRGTMGISYEQYF.

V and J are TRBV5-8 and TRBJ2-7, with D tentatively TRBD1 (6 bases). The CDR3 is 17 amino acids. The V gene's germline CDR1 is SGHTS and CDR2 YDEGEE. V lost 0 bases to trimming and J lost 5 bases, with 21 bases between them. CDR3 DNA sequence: TGTGCCAGCAGCTTGGTTGGCCAGGGGATGTACGGCGACGAGCAGTACTTC. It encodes CASSLVGQGMYGDEQYF.

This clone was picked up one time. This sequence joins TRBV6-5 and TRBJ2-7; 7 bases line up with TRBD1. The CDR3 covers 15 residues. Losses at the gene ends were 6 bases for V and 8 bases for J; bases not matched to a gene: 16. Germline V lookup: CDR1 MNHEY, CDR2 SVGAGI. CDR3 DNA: TGTGCCAGCAGCCTCTGGGGAGACAGGGCTACGAAGCAGTACTTC. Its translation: CASSLWGDRATKQYF.

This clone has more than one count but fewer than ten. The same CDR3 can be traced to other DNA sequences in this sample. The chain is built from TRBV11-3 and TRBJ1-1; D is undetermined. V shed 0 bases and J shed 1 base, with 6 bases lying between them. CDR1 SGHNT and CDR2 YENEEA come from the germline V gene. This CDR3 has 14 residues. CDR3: CASSLDGENTEAFF. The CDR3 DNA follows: TGTGCCAGCAGCTTAGATGGCGAGAACACTGAAGCTTTCTTT.

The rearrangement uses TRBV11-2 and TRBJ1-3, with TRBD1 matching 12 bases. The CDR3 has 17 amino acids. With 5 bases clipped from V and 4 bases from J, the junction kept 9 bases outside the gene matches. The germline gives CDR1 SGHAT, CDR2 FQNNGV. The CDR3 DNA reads TGTGCCAGCAGCCCTAAGCCGGGACAGGGGGCCGGAAACACCATATATTTT. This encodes CASSPKPGQGAGNTIYF.

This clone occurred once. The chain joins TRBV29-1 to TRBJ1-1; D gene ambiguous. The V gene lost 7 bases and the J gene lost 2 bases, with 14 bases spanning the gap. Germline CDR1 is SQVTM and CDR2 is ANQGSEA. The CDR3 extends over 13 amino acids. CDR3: CSAGPRLNTEAFF. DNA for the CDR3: TGCAGCGCCGGGCCCAGACTAAACACTGAAGCTTTCTTT.

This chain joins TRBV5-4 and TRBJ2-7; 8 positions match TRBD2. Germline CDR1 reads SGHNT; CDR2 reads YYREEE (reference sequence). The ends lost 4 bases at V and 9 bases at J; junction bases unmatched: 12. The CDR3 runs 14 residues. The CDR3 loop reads CASSPGGSGTRQYF. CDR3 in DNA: TGTGCCAGCAGCCCCGGGGGTAGCGGGACCAGGCAGTACTTC.

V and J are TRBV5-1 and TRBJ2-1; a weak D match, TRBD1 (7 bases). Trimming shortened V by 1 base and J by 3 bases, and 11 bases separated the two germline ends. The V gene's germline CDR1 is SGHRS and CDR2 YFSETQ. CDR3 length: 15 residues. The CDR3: CASSLTGDFYNEQFF. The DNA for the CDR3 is TGCGCCAGCAGCTTGACAGGGGACTTCTACAATGAGCAGTTCTTC.

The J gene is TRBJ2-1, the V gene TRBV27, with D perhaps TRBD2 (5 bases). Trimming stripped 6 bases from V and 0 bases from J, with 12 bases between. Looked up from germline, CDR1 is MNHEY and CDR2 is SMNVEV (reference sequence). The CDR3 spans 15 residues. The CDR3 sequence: CASSHSGNSYNEQFF. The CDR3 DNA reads TGTGCCAGCAGCCACAGCGGAAACTCCTACAATGAGCAGTTCTTC.

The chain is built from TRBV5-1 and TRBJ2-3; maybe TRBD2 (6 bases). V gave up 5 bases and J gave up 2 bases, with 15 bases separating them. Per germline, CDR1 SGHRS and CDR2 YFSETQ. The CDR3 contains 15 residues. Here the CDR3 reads CASRPGLGNTDTQYF. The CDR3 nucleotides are TGCGCCAGCAGGCCGGGACTCGGTAACACAGATACGCAGTATTTT.